Listed below are T cell receptor beta chains from one sample, sequenced in a study of cytomegalovirus exposure and HLA in healthy donors. The repertoire was sequenced with immunoSEQ multiplex PCR; TCRdb's copy has only in-frame clones and lacks some. The sample holds about 130,000 clones, 65% to 80% seen once. The specimen sequenced was PBMCs. Receptor source: a woman in her thirties or forties in good health and CMV-seropositive. Each CDR3 is given with its conserved first and last residue. D genes are given only for firm matches. Only some rows state a clone size, as once, few, many or a class for expanded clones.

J | V | D | size | CDR3 | DNA
TRBJ2-1 | TRBV29-1 | TRBD1 | once | CSVEYPRTGNNEQFF | TGCAGCGTTGAATACCCCCGGACAGGTAACAATGAGCAGTTCTTC
TRBJ2-3 | TRBV30 | TRBD2 | - | CAWSGGRSTDTQYF | TGTGCCTGGAGTGGCGGGAGGAGCACAGATACGCAGTATTTT
TRBJ1-2 | TRBV28 | - | - | CASSPETGTDGYTF | TGTGCCAGCAGTCCGGAGACCGGGACTGATGGCTACACCTTC
TRBJ2-7 | TRBV7-3 | TRBD1 | - | CASSLSGQGGEQYF | TGTGCCAGCAGCTTATCGGGACAGGGTGGCGAGCAGTACTTC
TRBJ1-2 | TRBV21-1 | - | - | CASSKGAGGYTF | TGTGCCAGCAGTAAGGGGGCAGGTGGCTACACCTTC
TRBJ1-2 | TRBV4-1 | - | - | CASSQAAERAYGYTF | TGCGCCAGCAGCCAAGCGGCGGAACGAGCTTATGGCTACACCTTC
TRBJ2-7 | TRBV7-2 | TRBD1 | - | CASSLGQLYEQYF | TGTGCCAGCAGCTTGGGACAGCTCTACGAGCAGTACTTC
TRBJ2-6 | TRBV5-1 | - | - | CASSLEGRSSGANVLTF | TGCGCCAGCAGCTTGGAAGGGAGGAGCTCTGGGGCCAACGTCCTGACTTTC
TRBJ2-3 | TRBV19 | - | few | CASSTDSGETQYF | TGTGCCAGTAGTACCGACTCGGGGGAGACGCAGTATTTT
TRBJ1-5 | TRBV28 | TRBD1 | - | CASSLPGQGHQPQHF | TGTGCCAGCAGTTTACCAGGACAGGGGCATCAGCCCCAGCATTTT
TRBJ2-5 | TRBV27 | - | - | CASRPRRGSILETQYF | TGTGCCAGCAGACCGAGGAGGGGCAGTATTTTAGAGACCCAGTACTTC
TRBJ1-1 | TRBV18 | - | - | CASSPRTENTEAFF | TGTGCCAGCTCACCTCGGACAGAGAACACTGAAGCTTTCTTT
TRBJ1-1 | TRBV5-4 | - | few | CASRPGLNTEAFF | TGTGCCAGCAGGCCGGGGTTGAACACTGAAGCTTTCTTT
TRBJ2-1 | TRBV5-1 | TRBD2 | - | CASSLGLAGGTHNEQFF | TGCGCCAGCAGCTTGGGACTAGCGGGAGGGACTCATAATGAGCAGTTCTTC
TRBJ2-6 | TRBV6-4 | - | few | CASSESTGRSGANVLTF | TGTGCCAGCAGTGAAAGTACTGGTCGCTCTGGGGCCAACGTCCTGACTTTC
TRBJ2-5 | TRBV9 | TRBD1 | - | CASSETGRETQYF | TGTGCCAGCAGCGAGACAGGGAGAGAGACCCAGTACTTC
TRBJ2-3 | TRBV7-9 | - | - | CASSPSTDTQYF | TGTGCCAGCAGCCCAAGCACAGATACGCAGTATTTT
TRBJ1-1 | TRBV4-1 | - | - | CASRRTGTNTEAFF | TGCGCCAGCAGACGGACGGGAACGAACACTGAAGCTTTCTTT
TRBJ2-1 | TRBV30 | TRBD2 | few | CAWSFTSGSLSYNEQFF | TGTGCCTGGAGTTTTACTAGCGGGAGCCTCTCCTACAATGAGCAGTTCTTC
TRBJ1-5 | TRBV5-8 | - | - | CASSFGLSRWQPQHF | TGTGCCAGCAGCTTCGGACTCTCTCGGTGGCAGCCCCAGCATTTT
TRBJ1-2 | TRBV2 | TRBD1 | - | CASSEGQGYGYTF | TGTGCCAGCAGTGAAGGACAGGGTTATGGCTACACCTTC
TRBJ2-7 | TRBV5-5 | - | - | CASSLSGTSLPYEQYF | TGTGCCAGCAGCTTGAGCGGGACATCGCTTCCCTACGAGCAGTACTTC
TRBJ2-1 | TRBV28 | - | - | CASSSPGAGDENEQFF | TGTGCCAGCAGTTCCCCAGGGGCGGGAGACGAGAATGAGCAGTTCTTC
TRBJ2-5 | TRBV5-1 | TRBD1 | - | CASSLGTGGRETQYF | TGCGCCAGCAGCCTGGGGACAGGGGGCCGGGAGACCCAGTACTTC
TRBJ2-1 | TRBV28 | - | - | CASSSPPWQRHEQFF | TGTGCCAGCAGTTCCCCTCCGTGGCAGCGCCATGAGCAGTTCTTC
TRBJ1-3 | TRBV30 | - | - | CAWSVRNSGNTIYF | TGTGCCTGGAGTGTCAGAAACTCTGGAAACACCATATATTTT
TRBJ2-7 | TRBV5-4 | TRBD2 | once | CASSLKREGRYEQYF | TGTGCCAGCAGCTTAAAGCGGGAGGGCCGCTACGAGCAGTACTTC
TRBJ2-5 | TRBV28 | - | - | CASSRETQYF | TGTGCCAGCAGTCGAGAGACCCAGTACTTC
TRBJ2-7 | TRBV11-3 | TRBD2 | - | CVSSYSSGRNEQYF | TGTGTCAGCAGCTACAGTAGCGGGAGGAACGAGCAGTACTTC